Listed below are T cell receptor beta chains from one sample, sequenced in a study of shared clonotypes between healthy human individuals. Profiled with immunoSEQ multiplex PCR; TCRdb holds only in-frame clones, not every one. Among 1,500,000 or so clones, about 98.5% were seen once, and the ten largest hold about 0.35%. Specimen: naive CD4+ T cells sorted from blood. The receptors stem from a man aged 25-40 years in good health. CDR3s include the opening cysteine and the closing phenylalanine or tryptophan. The order of the fields is J gene, D gene, V gene, clone size, CDR3 length, CDR3 protein, CDR3 DNA. A D gene is named only where the DNA matches it firmly. Some rows have no size entry. The others give once, few or many, or a class for an expanded clone.

>TRBJ2-7|TRBD2|TRBV7-2|NA|17
CASSSLFSAGLAYEQYF
TGTGCCAGCAGCTCCCTTTTCTCTGCGGGACTAGCGTACGAGCAGTACTTC
>TRBJ1-1|NA|TRBV28|NA|13
CDLSDSLNTEAFF
TGTGACCTTTCCGACTCACTGAACACTGAAGCTTTCTTT
>TRBJ2-3|NA|TRBV7-6|NA|14
CASSLAGATDTQYF
TGTGCCAGCAGCTTAGCGGGTGCCACAGATACGCAGTATTTT
>TRBJ2-7|NA|TRBV2|NA|14
CASSSTGDSYEQYF
TGTGCCAGCAGTTCCACCGGGGACTCCTACGAGCAGTACTTC
>TRBJ2-5|NA|TRBV18|NA|12
CASSPNQETQYF
TGTGCCAGCTCACCAAACCAAGAGACCCAGTACTTC
>TRBJ2-7|NA|TRBV28|few|14
CASTSGQALSEQYF
TGTGCCAGCACCTCGGGACAAGCCCTCTCCGAGCAGTACTTC
>TRBJ2-7|NA|TRBV7-2|NA|14
CASSLRDCAYEQYF
TGTGCCAGCAGCTTAAGGGACTGCGCCTACGAGCAGTACTTC
>TRBJ2-7|NA|TRBV7-9|NA|17
CASSNPAGGASSYEQYF
TGTGCCAGCAGCAACCCCGCCGGCGGCGCCAGCTCCTACGAGCAGTACTTC
>TRBJ1-2|NA|TRBV5-1|NA|13
CASSLAFDYGYTF
TGCGCCAGCAGCTTGGCCTTTGACTATGGCTACACCTTC
>TRBJ2-1|NA|TRBV29-1|NA|12
CSVDGLYNEQFF
TGCAGCGTTGATGGGCTTTACAATGAGCAGTTCTTC
>TRBJ1-5|NA|TRBV15|NA|15
CATSRDPAYDQPQHF
TGTGCCACCAGCAGAGATCCGGCGTATGATCAGCCCCAGCATTTT
>TRBJ2-1|TRBD1|TRBV7-2|NA|15
CASSKTGGNYNEQFF
TGTGCCAGCAGCAAGACAGGGGGCAACTACAATGAGCAGTTCTTC
>TRBJ2-7|NA|TRBV7-2|NA|16
CASSLEFGGGTYEQYF
TGTGCCAGCAGCTTAGAATTCGGCGGAGGGACCTACGAGCAGTACTTC
>TRBJ2-2|TRBD1|TRBV7-6|NA|15
CASSLGQGDTGELFF
TGTGCCAGCAGCTTGGGACAGGGCGACACCGGGGAGCTGTTTTTT
>TRBJ2-2|NA|TRBV9|NA|14
CASSVLDNTGELFF
TGTGCCAGCAGCGTCCTAGACAACACCGGGGAGCTGTTTTTT
>TRBJ2-7|TRBD2|TRBV30|NA|12
CACYSGNYEQYF
TGTGCCTGTTATAGCGGGAACTACGAGCAGTACTTC
>TRBJ2-7|NA|TRBV9|NA|14
CASSVADSSYEQYF
TGTGCCAGCAGCGTGGCGGACAGCTCCTACGAGCAGTACTTC
>TRBJ2-3|TRBD2|TRBV13|NA|16
CASSSGTSGSTDTQYF
TGTGCCAGCAGCTCCGGGACTAGCGGTAGCACAGATACGCAGTATTTT
>TRBJ2-1|TRBD2|TRBV5-5|NA|16
CASSLGLAGAYNEQFF
TGTGCCAGCAGCTTGGGACTAGCGGGAGCCTACAATGAGCAGTTCTTC
>TRBJ2-5|NA|TRBV19|NA|16
CASSIDYPEGRETQYF
TGTGCCAGTAGTATAGATTACCCGGAGGGCCGCGAGACCCAGTACTTC
>TRBJ2-2|NA|TRBV13|once|13
CASSLVNTGELFF
TGTGCCAGCAGCTTGGTGAACACCGGGGAGCTGTTTTTT
>TRBJ1-5|NA|TRBV9|NA|13
CASSLGEDQPQHF
TGTGCCAGCAGCTTGGGGGAGGATCAGCCCCAGCATTTT
>TRBJ2-1|NA|TRBV4-3|once|14
CASSQDLINNEQFF
TGCGCCAGCAGCCAAGATTTAATAAACAATGAGCAGTTCTTC
>TRBJ1-3|NA|TRBV5-4|NA|13
CASSYDSGNTIYF
TGTGCCAGCAGCTACGACTCGGGAAACACCATATATTTT
>TRBJ2-3|NA|TRBV6-5|NA|13
CASSYPNTDTQYF
TGTGCCAGCAGTTACCCCAACACAGATACGCAGTATTTT
>TRBJ1-5|TRBD1|TRBV6-6|NA|16
CASSYDHQGEDQPQHF
TGTGCCAGCAGTTACGATCATCAGGGGGAGGATCAGCCCCAGCATTTT
>TRBJ1-3|NA|TRBV18|once|16
CASSPSGDFSGNTIYF
TGTGCCAGCTCACCATCAGGGGACTTCTCTGGAAACACCATATATTTT
>TRBJ1-4|NA|TRBV7-9|NA|15
CASSPGRVPAEKLFF
TGTGCCAGCAGCCCTGGCAGGGTGCCGGCTGAAAAACTGTTTTTT
>TRBJ2-5|NA|TRBV5-4|NA|16
CASSLGDRGYQETQYF
TGTGCCAGCAGCTTGGGCGACCGGGGGTACCAAGAGACCCAGTACTTC
>TRBJ2-7|TRBD1|TRBV6-5|NA|15
CASSWTGSRTYEQYF
TGTGCCAGCAGTTGGACAGGGTCGCGGACCTACGAGCAGTACTTC
>TRBJ1-2|NA|TRBV7-9|NA|14
CASSLGSQGYGYTF
TGTGCCAGCAGCTTAGGGTCTCAGGGCTATGGCTACACCTTC
>TRBJ2-7|TRBD2|TRBV7-2|NA|16
CASSLVAGRSSYEQYF
TGTGCCAGCAGCTTAGTAGCGGGTAGGAGCTCCTACGAGCAGTACTTC
>TRBJ2-1|TRBD2|TRBV5-1|NA|14
CASSPGTTDNEQFF
TGCGCCAGCAGCCCCGGGACTACCGACAATGAGCAGTTCTTC
>TRBJ1-3|NA|TRBV6-1|NA|17
CASSEILLSLSGNTIYF
TGTGCCAGCAGTGAAATCCTCCTAAGCCTCTCTGGAAACACCATATATTTT
>TRBJ2-5|NA|TRBV5-4|NA|16
CASSFPNHRGGETQYF
TGTGCCAGCAGCTTCCCAAACCACAGGGGGGGAGAGACCCAGTACTTC
>TRBJ2-3|NA|TRBV18|once|13
CASSPRAADTQYF
TGTGCCAGCTCACCACGGGCGGCAGATACGCAGTATTTT
>TRBJ1-5|NA|TRBV5-8|NA|14
CASSPHRPNQPQHF
TGTGCCAGCAGCCCTCACAGGCCCAATCAGCCCCAGCATTTT
>TRBJ2-3|NA|TRBV11-3|NA|17
CASSPSWGQNSTDTQYF
TGTGCCAGCAGCCCCTCATGGGGGCAGAATAGCACAGATACGCAGTATTTT
>TRBJ2-2|NA|TRBV7-2|NA|15
CASSTEVSWGGELFF
TGTGCCAGCAGCACGGAAGTTTCCTGGGGCGGGGAGCTGTTTTTT
>TRBJ2-1|NA|TRBV11-3|NA|14
CASSLEQRNNEQFF
TGTGCCAGCAGCTTAGAGCAGCGGAACAATGAGCAGTTCTTC
>TRBJ2-5|NA|TRBV19|NA|14
CASSISRSQETQYF
TGTGCCAGTAGTATAAGCCGGTCACAAGAGACCCAGTACTTC
>TRBJ2-3|NA|TRBV18|NA|14
CASSVGLAPDTQYF
TGTGCCAGCTCGGTGGGGCTAGCCCCAGATACGCAGTATTTT
>TRBJ2-1|TRBD2|TRBV15|NA|14
CATKLELAENEQFF
TGTGCCACCAAGCTCGAACTAGCGGAGAATGAGCAGTTCTTC
>TRBJ1-3|NA|TRBV5-6|NA|15
CASSWRLFSGNTIYF
TGTGCCAGCAGCTGGCGTTTATTTTCTGGAAACACCATATATTTT
>TRBJ2-7|NA|TRBV6-1|NA|14
CASRKQGGSYEQYF
TGTGCCAGCAGAAAGCAAGGTGGGTCCTACGAGCAGTACTTC